This record covers a single T cell receptor (beta chain). The CDR3 extends over 13 amino acids. V lost 8 bases and J lost 6; bases outside the gene matches: 9. The V gene's germline CDR1 is SGHDT and CDR2 YYEEEE. This sample was taken from a study of T cells in Graves' hyperthyroidism and ophthalmopathy. TCR beta CDR3 regions were amplified from RNA. In the first-round RT-PCR of the TCR CDR3, the HTBI primer set was used. One entry per CDR3 protein results from TCRdb running MiXCR on the multiplex PCR reads. The table records 330,000 or so distinct CDR3 sequences, about 19% of them present only once. The chain joins TRBV5-6 to TRBJ2-3; 7 nucleotides align to TRBD1. The sequenced material came from blood. The clonotype was recovered from a man aged 50 or older with Graves' ophthalmopathy. CDR3 sequence reads: CASCLGQADTQYF. DNA for the CDR3: TGTGCCAGTTGTTTAGGACAGGCGGATACGCAGTATTTT.